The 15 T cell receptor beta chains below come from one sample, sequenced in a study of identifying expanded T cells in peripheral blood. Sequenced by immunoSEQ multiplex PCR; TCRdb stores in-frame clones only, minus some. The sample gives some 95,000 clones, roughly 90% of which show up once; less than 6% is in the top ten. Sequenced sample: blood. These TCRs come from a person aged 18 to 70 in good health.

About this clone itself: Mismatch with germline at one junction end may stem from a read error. DNA for the CDR3: TGTGCCAGCAGACGCACCGGGACTACAGCAGACACGCAGTATTTT. Its protein product is CASRRTGTTADTQYF. The gene calls are TRBV7-3 and TRBJ2-3, with TRBD2 matching 7 bases. The CDR3 covers 15 residues. CDR1 is SGHTA, CDR2 FQGTGA, per germline.

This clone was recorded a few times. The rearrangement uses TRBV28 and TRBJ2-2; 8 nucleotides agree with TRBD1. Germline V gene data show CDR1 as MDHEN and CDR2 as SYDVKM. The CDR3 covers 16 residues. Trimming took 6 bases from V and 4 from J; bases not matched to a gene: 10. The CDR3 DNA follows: TGTGCCAGCAGCACTACAGGGGGAAGTGCCACCGGGGAGCTGTTTTTT. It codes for CASSTTGGSATGELFF.

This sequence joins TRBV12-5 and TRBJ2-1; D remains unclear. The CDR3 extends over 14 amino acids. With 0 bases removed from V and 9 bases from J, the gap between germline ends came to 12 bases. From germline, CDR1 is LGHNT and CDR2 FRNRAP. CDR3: CASGLVLFRAEQFF. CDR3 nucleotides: TGTGCTAGTGGTTTGGTACTTTTCCGGGCTGAGCAGTTCTTC.

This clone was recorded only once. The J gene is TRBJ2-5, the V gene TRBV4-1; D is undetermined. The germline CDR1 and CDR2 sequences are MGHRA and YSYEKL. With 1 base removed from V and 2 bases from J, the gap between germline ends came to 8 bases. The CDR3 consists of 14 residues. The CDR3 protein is CASSQGHTQETQYF. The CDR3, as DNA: TGCGCCAGCAGCCAAGGCCACACACAAGAGACCCAGTACTTC.

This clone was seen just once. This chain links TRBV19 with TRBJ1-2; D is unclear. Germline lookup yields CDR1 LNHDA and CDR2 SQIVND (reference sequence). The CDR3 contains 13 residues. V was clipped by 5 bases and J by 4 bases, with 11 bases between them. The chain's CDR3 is CASSFRTVYGYTF. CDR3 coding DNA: TGTGCCAGTAGTTTCCGGACGGTCTATGGCTACACCTTC.

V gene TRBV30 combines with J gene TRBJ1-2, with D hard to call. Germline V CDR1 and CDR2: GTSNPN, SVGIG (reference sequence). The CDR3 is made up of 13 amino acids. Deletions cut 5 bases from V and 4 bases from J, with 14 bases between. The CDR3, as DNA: TGTGCCTGGGGACTTCGGGATGTCTATGGCTACACCTTC. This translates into CAWGLRDVYGYTF.

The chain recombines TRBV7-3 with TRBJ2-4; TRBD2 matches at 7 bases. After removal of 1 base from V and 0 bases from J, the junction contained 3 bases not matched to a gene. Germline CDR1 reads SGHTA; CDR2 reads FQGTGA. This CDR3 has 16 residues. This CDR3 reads CASSLSLAVAKNIQYF. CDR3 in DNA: TGTGCCAGCAGCTTAAGCCTAGCGGTAGCCAAAAACATTCAGTACTTC.

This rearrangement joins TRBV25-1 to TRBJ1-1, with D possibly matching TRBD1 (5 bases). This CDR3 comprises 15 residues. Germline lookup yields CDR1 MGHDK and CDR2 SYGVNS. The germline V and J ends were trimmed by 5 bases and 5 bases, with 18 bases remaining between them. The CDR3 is CASSKTGTRATEAFF. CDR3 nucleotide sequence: TGTGCCAGCAGTAAGACCGGGACCCGAGCGACTGAAGCTTTCTTT.

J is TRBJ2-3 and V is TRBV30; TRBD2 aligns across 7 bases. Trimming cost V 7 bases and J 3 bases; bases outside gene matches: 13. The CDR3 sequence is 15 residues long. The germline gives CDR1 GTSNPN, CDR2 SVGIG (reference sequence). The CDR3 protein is CASPQGAGVTDTQYF. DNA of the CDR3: TGTGCCTCCCCCCAGGGTGCGGGAGTGACAGATACGCAGTATTTT.

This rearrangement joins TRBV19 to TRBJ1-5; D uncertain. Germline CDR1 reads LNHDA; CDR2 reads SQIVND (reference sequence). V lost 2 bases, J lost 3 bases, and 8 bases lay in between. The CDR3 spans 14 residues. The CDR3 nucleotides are TGTGCCAGTAGTATAAGAAGGGACAATCAGCCCCAGCATTTT. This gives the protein CASSIRRDNQPQHF.

CDR3 sequence: CASSAVPGQMNTEAFF. The DNA for the CDR3 is TGTGCCAGCAGCGCGGTACCGGGACAGATGAACACTGAAGCTTTCTTT. The genes are TRBV9 and TRBJ1-1; 7 nucleotides align to TRBD1. Trimming cost V 3 bases and J 0 bases; bases outside gene matches: 8. Germline V lookup: CDR1 SGDLS, CDR2 YYNGEE. The CDR3 loop spans 16 amino acids.

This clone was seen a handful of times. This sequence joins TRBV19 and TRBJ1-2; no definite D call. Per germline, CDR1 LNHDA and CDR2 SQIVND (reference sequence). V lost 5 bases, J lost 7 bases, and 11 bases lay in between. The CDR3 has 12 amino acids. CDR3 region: CASSAGRRGYTF. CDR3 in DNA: TGTGCCAGTAGTGCGGGGAGGCGTGGCTACACCTTC.

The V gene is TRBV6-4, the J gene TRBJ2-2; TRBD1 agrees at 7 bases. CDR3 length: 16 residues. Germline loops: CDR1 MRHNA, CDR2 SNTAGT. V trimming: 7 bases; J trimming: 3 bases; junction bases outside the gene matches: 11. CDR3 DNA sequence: TGTGCCAGCAAGAGATCCTACAGGGGAGACACCGGGGAGCTGTTTTTT. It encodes CASKRSYRGDTGELFF.

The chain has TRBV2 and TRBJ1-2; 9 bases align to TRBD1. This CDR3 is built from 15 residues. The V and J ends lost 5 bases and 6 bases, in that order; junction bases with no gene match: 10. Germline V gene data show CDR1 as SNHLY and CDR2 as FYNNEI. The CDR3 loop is CASSIPGQGADGYTF. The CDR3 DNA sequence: TGTGCCAGCAGTATTCCGGGACAGGGTGCCGATGGCTACACCTTC. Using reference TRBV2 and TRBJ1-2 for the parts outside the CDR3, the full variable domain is EPEVTQTPSHQVTQMGQEVILRCVPISNHLYFYWYRQILGQKVEFLVSFYNNEISEKSEIFDDQFSVERPDGSNFTLKIRSTKLEDSAMYFCASSIPGQGADGYTFGSGTRLTVV.

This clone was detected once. CDR3 amino acids: CASSLARGSGRGYGNEQFF. The CDR3 region has the DNA TGTGCCAGCAGCTTAGCTCGGGGCAGCGGGAGAGGGTACGGCAATGAGCAGTTCTTC. The chain links TRBV7-6 to TRBJ2-1; TRBD2 matches 8 bases. With V trimmed by 0 bases and J by 6 bases, 16 bases remained unmatched. This CDR3 region has 19 residues. Per germline, CDR1 SGHVS and CDR2 FNYEAQ. The complete variable domain, with remaining parts taken from reference TRBV7-6 and TRBJ2-1, reads GAGVSQSPRYKVTKRGQDVALRCDPISGHVSLYWYRQALGQGPEFLTYFNYEAQQDKSGLPNDRFSAERPEGSISTLTIQRTEQRDSAMYRCASSLARGSGRGYGNEQFFGPGTRLTVL.